This T cell receptor beta chain was obtained from a study of cytomegalovirus exposure and HLA in healthy donors. PCR employed 60 Vbeta and 13 Jbeta primers. Generated by immunoSEQ multiplex PCR, the TCRdb table keeps only in-frame clones and is missing some. The repertoire holds 100,000 to 150,000 clones, with 15% to 20% as singletons. The CDR3 runs to 16 residues. CDR1 and CDR2 (germline): GTSNPN, SVGIG (reference sequence). V shed 0 bases, J shed 6 bases, and the junction held 11 bases outside the gene matches. Study-wide findings and caveats: There were 150 or so TCR beta chains listed as cytomegalovirus-associated. Reportedly, cytomegalovirus status was diagnosed with high sensitivity and specificity. Reportedly, fewer N-insertions than the roughly 700-donor mean appeared in an Asian-associated ancestry cluster in a later analysis. Through in vitro validation, three CMV-associated chains were shown to be specific for CMV antigens.

With respect to this clone: Its antigen remains unknown.

The sample consisted of PBMCs. The rearrangement joins TRBV30 to TRBJ1-5; 7 nucleotides agree with TRBD1. The receptor was isolated from a female donor in good health and CMV-seropositive. CDR3 sequence: CAWSVGSTGFGQPQHF. The CDR3 DNA reads as TGTGCCTGGAGTGTGGGCTCGACAGGGTTTGGTCAGCCCCAGCATTTT.